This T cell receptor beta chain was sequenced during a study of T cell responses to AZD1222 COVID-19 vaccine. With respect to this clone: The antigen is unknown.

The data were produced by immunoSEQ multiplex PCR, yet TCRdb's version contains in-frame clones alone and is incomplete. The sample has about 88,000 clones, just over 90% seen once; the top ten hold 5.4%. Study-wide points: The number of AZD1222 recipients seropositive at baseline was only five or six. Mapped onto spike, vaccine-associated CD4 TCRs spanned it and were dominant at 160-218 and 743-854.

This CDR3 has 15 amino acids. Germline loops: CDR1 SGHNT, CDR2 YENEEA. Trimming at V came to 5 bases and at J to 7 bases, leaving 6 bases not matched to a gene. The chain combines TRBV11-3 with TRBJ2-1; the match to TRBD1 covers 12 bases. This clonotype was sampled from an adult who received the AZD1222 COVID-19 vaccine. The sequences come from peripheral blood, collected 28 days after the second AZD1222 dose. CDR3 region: CASSPGGQGANEQFF. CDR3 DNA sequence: TGTGCCAGCAGCCCAGGGGGACAGGGGGCAAATGAGCAGTTCTTC.